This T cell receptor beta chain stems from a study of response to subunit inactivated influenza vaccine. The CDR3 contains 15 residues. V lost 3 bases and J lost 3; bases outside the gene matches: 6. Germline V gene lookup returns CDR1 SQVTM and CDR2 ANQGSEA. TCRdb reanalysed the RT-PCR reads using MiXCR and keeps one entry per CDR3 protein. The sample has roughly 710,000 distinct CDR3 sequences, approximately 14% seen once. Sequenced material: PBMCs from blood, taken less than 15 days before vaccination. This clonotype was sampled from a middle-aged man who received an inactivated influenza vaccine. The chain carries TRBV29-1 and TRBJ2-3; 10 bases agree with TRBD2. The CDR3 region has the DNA TGCAGCGTTGATGGGAGTAGCGGGAGGACAGATACGCAGTATTTT. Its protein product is CSVDGSSGRTDTQYF.